The sequence of this TCR beta chain was determined in a study of blood T cell repertoires in COVID-19. Across the whole study: Material from acute and convalescent COVID-19 was sourced from the United States, Italy and Spain.

The study recruited people aged roughly 18 to 95 years across under 25 US areas. Recovered status applied to Cohort 3 donors who had two consecutive negative PCRs. It also applied to those with clearance or with symptom resolution. V gave up 0 bases and J gave up 0 bases, with 9 bases separating them. The CDR3 totals 15 residues. The germline V gene has CDR1 SGHRS and CDR2 YFSETQ. Original data processing: Estimated nucleated cell counts came from reference gene primer amplification. This table comes from immunoSEQ multiplex PCR, and its TCRdb copy is limited to in-frame clones, with some not included. That table is the source of V, J and clone size, and D and trimming were worked out from the DNA. Of roughly 300,000 clones listed, 90% are singletons. The table lists this clone with a few counts.

The source of this sequence is a woman between 25 and 40 years old who had recovered from COVID-19. Input material: PBMCs or T cells enriched from blood (not recorded which). The gene calls are TRBV5-1 and TRBJ1-2; no clear D gene. The CDR3 is CASSLVSGTNYGYTF. The CDR3 nucleotides are TGCGCCAGCAGCTTGGTGTCGGGGACTAACTATGGCTACACCTTC.